These 25 T cell receptor beta chains share one sample of origin, sequenced in a study of cytomegalovirus exposure and HLA in healthy donors. Amplification used 60 Vbeta primers and 13 Jbeta primers. TCRdb's table, derived via immunoSEQ multiplex PCR, lists solely in-frame clones and lacks some. Found here are approximately 100,000 clones, around 72% of them singletons; the top ten hold roughly 13%. Sequencing used PBMCs. The receptors derive from a male donor in good health and CMV-seropositive.

The rearrangement links TRBV27 to TRBJ2-5; 7 nucleotides align to TRBD2. This CDR3 is 14 amino acids long. The V and J ends lost 2 bases and 2 bases, in that order; junction bases with no gene match: 2. The germline V gene has CDR1 MNHEY and CDR2 SMNVEV (reference sequence). CDR3 protein: CASSLGGVQETQYF. The CDR3 DNA reads as TGTGCCAGCAGTTTAGGGGGGGTTCAAGAGACCCAGTACTTC.

The chain has TRBV29-1 and TRBJ2-7; D is possibly TRBD2 (6 bases). V lost 8 bases and J lost 6, with 14 bases in between. Germline V gene lookup returns CDR1 SQVTM and CDR2 ANQGSEA. The CDR3 covers 11 residues. CDR3 in DNA: TGCAGCACCGTGGGAGGATCCGAGCAGTACTTC. Translation: CSTVGGSEQYF.

Only a few counts were recorded for this clone. The chain has TRBV4-1 and TRBJ1-1; 10 nucleotides match TRBD1. Germline V gene sequence: CDR1 MGHRA, CDR2 YSYEKL. J gave up 3 bases and V 6 bases, and 10 bases lay outside the gene matches. The CDR3 totals 16 residues. The DNA for the CDR3 is TGCGCCAGCAGACCTCCGGGACAGGGGCAGCACACTGAAGCTTTCTTT. Translated: CASRPPGQGQHTEAFF.

The chain employs TRBV5-5 and TRBJ1-2; 8 nucleotides line up with TRBD1. CDR1 and CDR2 from the germline V gene are SGHKS and YYEKEE (reference sequence). After removal of 0 bases from V and 6 bases from J, the junction contained 7 bases not matched to a gene. The CDR3 is 15 amino acids. This CDR3 reads CASSLGTGTYHGYTF. The CDR3 nucleotides read TGTGCCAGCAGCTTGGGGACAGGGACTTACCATGGCTACACCTTC.

This clone was found a few times. The chain uses TRBV25-1 and TRBJ2-1; 14 bases are a match to TRBD2. Germline lookup yields CDR1 MGHDK and CDR2 SYGVNS. The CDR3 runs 16 residues. Trimming cost V 3 bases and J 8 bases; bases outside gene matches: 6. As DNA, the CDR3 is TGTGCCAGCAGTGACGGGACTAGCGGGGGTCGGGATGAGCAGTTCTTC. Its protein product is CASSDGTSGGRDEQFF.

This clone was seen many times. The chain is built from TRBV19 and TRBJ1-1, with D perhaps matching TRBD1 (5 bases). This CDR3 is 14 amino acids long. Germline CDR1 reads LNHDA; CDR2 reads SQIVND (reference sequence). The germline V and J ends were trimmed by 8 bases and 0 bases, with 13 bases remaining between them. Here the CDR3 DNA reads TGTGCCAGTCTGACAGTGGGCATGAACACTGAAGCTTTCTTT. It encodes CASLTVGMNTEAFF.

The genes are TRBV7-2 and TRBJ1-6; a weak D match, TRBD1 (5 bases). Deletions cut 5 bases from V and 0 bases from J, with 14 bases between. Looked up from germline, CDR1 is SGHTA and CDR2 is FQGNSA. The CDR3 is made up of 17 amino acids. CDR3 sequence: CASSPPGGSSYNSPLHF. The CDR3 DNA reads TGTGCCAGCAGCCCGCCGGGGGGAAGCTCCTATAATTCACCCCTCCACTTT.

The chain employs TRBV7-3 and TRBJ2-1; D is unresolved. The CDR3 is made up of 16 amino acids. V gave up 1 base and J gave up 0 bases, with 10 bases separating them. Germline V CDR1 and CDR2: SGHTA, FQGTGA. CDR3 region: CASSLMGQSSYNEQFF. DNA for the CDR3: TGTGCCAGCAGCTTAATGGGCCAGAGCTCCTACAATGAGCAGTTCTTC. Together with reference TRBV7-3 and TRBJ2-1, the CDR3 gives the full variable domain: GAGVSQTPSNKVTEKGKYVELRCDPISGHTALYWYRQSLGQGPEFLIYFQGTGAADDSGLPNDRFFAVRPEGSVSTLKIQRTERGDSAVYLCASSLMGQSSYNEQFFGPGTRLTVL.

In its sample, this clone was seen a few times. This chain links TRBV11-2 with TRBJ2-7; possibly TRBD2 for D (5 bases). V lost 5 bases, J lost 3 bases, and 20 bases lay in between. The CDR3 sequence is 16 residues long. Germline V gene lookup returns CDR1 SGHAT and CDR2 FQNNGV. Written as DNA, the CDR3 is TGTGCCAGCAGCCCGGCGGCGGCGGGTAAAATCTACGAGCAGTACTTC. The encoded protein is CASSPAAAGKIYEQYF.

The CDR3: CASSLLDSRTGELFF. The CDR3 nucleotides are TGCGCCAGCAGCTTGCTGGACAGTAGGACCGGGGAGCTGTTTTTT. J is TRBJ2-2 and V is TRBV5-1; tentatively, D is TRBD1 (6 bases). The CDR3 sequence is 15 residues long. Germline assignment: CDR1 SGHRS and CDR2 YFSETQ. The germline V and J ends were trimmed by 1 base and 5 bases, with 12 bases remaining between them.

Comment on this clone: Because it lacks the conserved phenylalanine or tryptophan at the end, this CDR3 is likely a read error. It is unclear where the CDR3 begins or ends on the DNA, so no DNA is shown, and the CDR3 is as TCRdb lists it. This chain joins TRBV19 and TRBJ1-2; the table's D call of TRBD1 was not tested on the DNA. CDR1 is LNHDA, CDR2 SQIVND, per germline (reference sequence). The CDR3 length equals 10 residues, ends included. The CDR3 is CASSIPNLSL.

J is TRBJ2-3 and V is TRBV11-1; D is undetermined. Germline assignment: CDR1 SGHAT and CDR2 FQDESV (reference sequence). This CDR3 comprises 12 residues. Trimming stripped 3 bases from V and 5 bases from J, with 6 bases between. The CDR3 bases are TGTGCCAGCAGCTTTAGTGGAGATACGCAGTATTTT. It specifies CASSFSGDTQYF.

The chain joins TRBV7-2 to TRBJ1-2; perhaps TRBD1 as D (5 bases). CDR1 and CDR2 (germline): SGHTA, FQGNSA. With 5 bases removed from V and 8 bases from J, the gap between germline ends came to 15 bases. This CDR3 has 13 residues. The CDR3 DNA reads TGTGCCAGCAGCGGGGGTGGACTACGCGGCTACACCTTC. Amino acid sequence: CASSGGGLRGYTF.

This rearrangement joins TRBV29-1 to TRBJ2-5; possibly TRBD1 for D (5 bases). The V end lost 2 bases, the J end lost 5 bases, and 12 bases lay between the germline ends. Per the germline V gene, CDR1 is SQVTM and CDR2 is ANQGSEA. The CDR3 extends over 13 amino acids. CDR3 DNA: TGCAGCGTTGAACGGCAGGGTGGGGAGACCCAGTACTTC. It codes for CSVERQGGETQYF.

The CDR3 DNA reads as TGTGCCAGCAGCTGGGGACAGGGAAATTCACCCCTCCACTTT. The encoded protein is CASSWGQGNSPLHF. The chain uses TRBV7-8 and TRBJ1-6, with 9 bases fitting TRBD1. Trimming took 4 bases from V and 7 from J; bases not matched to a gene: 2. CDR1 is SGHVS and CDR2 is FQNEAQ in the germline V gene. This CDR3 has 14 residues.

The CDR3 nucleotides read TGTGCCAGCAGCTCGACAGGGAGATCCTACGAGCAGTACTTC. It specifies CASSSTGRSYEQYF. This chain links TRBV5-6 with TRBJ2-7, with TRBD1 matching 7 bases. The CDR3 loop spans 14 amino acids. CDR1 SGHDT and CDR2 YYEEEE come from the germline V gene. V was pared by 3 bases and J by 1 base, with 4 bases of the junction left unmatched.

This sequence joins TRBV6-6 and TRBJ2-7, with D unclear. The CDR3 runs to 16 residues. V lost 0 bases and J 0 bases, leaving 12 bases between the germline ends. CDR1 is MNHNY and CDR2 is SVGAGI in the germline V gene (reference sequence). Written as DNA, the CDR3 is TGTGCCAGCAGTTACTCGAAAAATAGCAGCTCCTACGAGCAGTACTTC. This encodes CASSYSKNSSSYEQYF.

As for this clone: The same CDR3 arises from other DNA sequences in this sample as well. The chain links TRBV7-2 to TRBJ1-2, with TRBD1 matching over 8 bases. CDR1 is SGHTA, CDR2 FQGNSA, per germline. The CDR3 length is 13 residues. After removal of 1 base from V and 6 bases from J, the junction contained 1 base not matched to a gene. Here the CDR3 DNA reads TGTGCCAGCAGCTTAGACAGGGGGGATGGCTACACCTTC. This codes for CASSLDRGDGYTF.

The V gene is TRBV18, the J gene TRBJ2-7, with D tentatively TRBD1 (6 bases). This CDR3 spans 16 amino acids. The V and J ends lost 3 bases and 4 bases respectively, with 19 bases between them. Germline V lookup: CDR1 KGHSH, CDR2 LQKENI. Here the CDR3 reads CASSPLSNTGLYEQYF. In DNA, the CDR3 is TGTGCCAGCTCACCCCTATCGAACACAGGGCTGTACGAGCAGTACTTC.

The J gene is TRBJ2-2, the V gene TRBV7-9; TRBD1 agrees at 8 bases. The V gene end was trimmed by 9 bases and the J gene end by 1 base; junction bases not matched to a gene: 13. Germline lookup yields CDR1 SEHNR and CDR2 FQNEAQ (reference sequence). CDR3 length: 17 amino acids. In nucleotides, the CDR3 is TGTGCCAGAACAACATTGACAGGGGCCCTGAACACCGGGGAGCTGTTTTTT. Its translation is CARTTLTGALNTGELFF.

The chain links TRBV6-1 to TRBJ1-2; D ambiguous. CDR3 length equals 13 residues. Trimming left V 2 bases short and J 0 bases short, with 4 bases between. In germline, CDR1 is MNHNS, CDR2 SASEGT. In nucleotides, the CDR3 is TGTGCCAGCAGTGAATCCACTAACTATGGCTACACCTTC. It yields the protein CASSESTNYGYTF.

This clone was counted only a few times. The rearrangement links TRBV4-3 to TRBJ1-1; tentatively, D is TRBD1 (6 bases). V dropped 4 bases and J dropped 4 bases, with 16 bases sitting between them. This CDR3 contains 15 residues. Germline V gene sequence: CDR1 LGHNA, CDR2 YSLEER. CDR3 in DNA: TGCGCCAGCAGCCTCTATGTGGGCAGGGGCACTGAAGCTTTCTTT. The encoded protein is CASSLYVGRGTEAFF.

The chain carries TRBV18 and TRBJ1-1; no clear D. V lost 3 bases and J lost 1, with 9 bases in between. This CDR3 is 14 amino acids long. The V gene's germline CDR1 is KGHSH and CDR2 LQKENI. This chain's CDR3 is CASSPSLRNTEAFF. The CDR3 region has the DNA TGTGCCAGCTCACCGAGCTTAAGGAACACTGAAGCTTTCTTT.

The V and J genes are TRBV5-6 and TRBJ2-7, with 12 nucleotides matching TRBD1. The CDR3 sequence is 18 residues long. V dropped 2 bases and J dropped 6; count of bases not matched to a gene: 15. Germline V gene data show CDR1 as SGHDT and CDR2 as YYEEEE. The CDR3 DNA reads TGTGCCAGCAGCTTTCTGGGACAGGGGGCATCCCGTGTTGGCGAGCAGTACTTC. Protein sequence: CASSFLGQGASRVGEQYF. Full variable domain (rest looked up from reference TRBV5-6 and TRBJ2-7): DAGVTQSPTHLIKTRGQQVTLRCSPKSGHDTVSWYQQALGQGPQFIFQYYEEEERQRGNFPDRFSGHQFPNYSSELNVNALLLGDSALYLCASSFLGQGASRVGEQYFGPGTRLTVT.

In its sample, this clone was seen once. V usage is TRBV18 and J usage is TRBJ1-4; maybe TRBD1 (5 bases). Germline values: CDR1 KGHSH, CDR2 LQKENI. The germline V and J ends were trimmed by 6 bases and 8 bases, with 19 bases remaining between them. This CDR3 is built from 15 residues. The CDR3: CASSPGDPAEEKLFF. For the CDR3, the DNA is TGTGCCAGCTCGCCGGGGGACCCTGCGGAGGAAAAACTGTTTTTT.